The 6 T cell receptor beta chains given below trace back to one sample, sequenced in a study of vaccination effects on CD4 cells after COVID-19. Viral peptide pools were used in the ViraFEST assay to expand antigen-specific CD4+ T cells, and sequencing came afterward. The culture ran for around ten days before CD4+ T cells were isolated. Either the BNT162b2 or mRNA-1273 vaccine was given to participants in two doses. Libraries were prepared by immunoSEQ multiplex PCR; TCRdb keeps only in-frame clonotypes and omits some of them. The data contain around 20,000 clones, 70% to 80% of them singletons. Their antigens remain unidentified. Material: CD4+ T cells from PBMCs cultured with HCoV-229E spike peptides, obtained after COVID-19 vaccination. The receptors come from a human donor who received a COVID-19 vaccine.

In this sample, this clone turned up a few times. The V and J genes are TRBV19 and TRBJ2-7, with 7 bases that match TRBD1. Germline loops: CDR1 LNHDA, CDR2 SQIVND (reference sequence). The CDR3 has 14 residues. Germline trimming cut 1 base from V and 5 bases from J; bases unmatched to any gene: 5. CDR3 in amino acids: CASSIGRGFNEQYF. DNA of the CDR3: TGTGCCAGTAGTATAGGCAGGGGGTTCAACGAGCAGTACTTC. The entire variable domain, with the rest obtained from reference TRBV19 and TRBJ2-7, is as follows: DGGITQSPKYLFRKEGQNVTLSCEQNLNHDAMYWYRQDPGQGLRLIYYSQIVNDFQKGDIAEGYSVSREKKESFPLTVTSAQKNPTAFYLCASSIGRGFNEQYFGPGTRLTVT.

V and J are TRBV3-1 (or the pseudogene TRBV3-2) and TRBJ2-7, with 12 bases matching TRBD2. V was pared by 0 bases and J by 4 bases, with 4 bases of the junction left unmatched. The CDR3 covers 16 residues. The germline gives CDR1 LGHDT, CDR2 YNNKEL (reference sequence). The CDR3 DNA reads as TGTGCCAGCAGCCAAGAAGGTCTAGCGGGAGGGTACGAGCAGTACTTC. Translation: CASSQEGLAGGYEQYF.

This chain joins TRBV14 and TRBJ2-1; weak D call: TRBD2 (6 bases). CDR1 SGHDN and CDR2 FVKESK come from the germline V gene. V was pared by 1 base and J by 10 bases, with 11 bases between. This CDR3 comprises 13 residues. Here the CDR3 DNA reads TGTGCCAGCAGCCAAGTTCGGGGGAGGGAGCAGTTCTTC. This gives the protein CASSQVRGREQFF.

Concerning this clone: One end of the junction fails to match germline, which may point to a read error. The chain is built from TRBV19 and TRBJ2-1; D is ambiguous. The CDR3 sequence is 13 residues long. Germline V gene sequence: CDR1 LNHDA, CDR2 SQIVND (reference sequence). This chain's CDR3 is CASSSYSDNEQFF. DNA for the CDR3: TGTGCCAGTAGTTCGTACTCCGACAATGAGCAGTTCTTC.

The chain is built from TRBV3-1 (or the pseudogene TRBV3-2) and TRBJ1-1; the D gene is possibly TRBD1 (5 bases). In germline, CDR1 is LGHDT, CDR2 YNNKEL (reference sequence). Trimming took 5 bases from V and 1 from J, leaving 11 bases between them. The CDR3 consists of 14 residues. CDR3 DNA: TGTGCCAGCAGCGACAATCAGGGGAACACTGAAGCTTTCTTT. Translation: CASSDNQGNTEAFF.

V gene TRBV3-1 (or the pseudogene TRBV3-2) combines with J gene TRBJ2-3; 8 bases fit TRBD2. Germline assignment: CDR1 LGHDT and CDR2 YNNKEL (reference sequence). V was clipped by 5 bases and J by 1 base; unmatched bases: 5. The CDR3 spans 15 residues. The CDR3 nucleotides read TGTGCCAGCAGCGCCCATAGCGGGGGCACAGATACGCAGTATTTT. This translates into CASSAHSGGTDTQYF.